This TCR beta chain was observed in a study of cytomegalovirus exposure and HLA in healthy donors. Study as a whole: From about 200 million T cells, an earlier analysis saw 120 million or so unique TCR beta sequences. General study results and limits: According to an earlier analysis, most TCR beta V segments yielded productive rearrangements about 90% or about 30% of the time. CMV serostatus was the sole immune exposure data available.

As concerns this clone: The target antigen is unknown.

The study ran its PCR with 60 Vbeta and 13 Jbeta primers. Only in-frame clones appear in the TCRdb table, and some are missing; sequencing was by immunoSEQ multiplex PCR. Of some 99,000 clones in the sample, 60% to 75% are singletons; the top ten hold over 0.95%. This CDR3 has 16 residues. Germline CDR1 SEHNR, CDR2 FQNEAQ (reference sequence). V trimming: 3 bases; J trimming: 7 bases; junction bases outside the gene matches: 8. At collection, donors were nominally healthy, but unrecorded immune exposures were probable. This chain connects TRBV7-9 to TRBJ2-7; 14 bases are shared with TRBD2. Input material: PBMCs. The TCR comes from a female donor in good health and CMV-seronegative. The DNA for the CDR3 is TGTGCCAGCAGCTTTTCCCGACTAGCGGGGGGGCAAGAGCAGTACTTC. Its protein product is CASSFSRLAGGQEQYF.